This is a list of T cell receptor beta chains from one sample in a study of blood T cells in healthy people across ages. One entry per CDR3 protein, called by TCRdb with MiXCR from the 5' RACE reads. The sample gives about 1.6 million distinct CDR3 sequences, about 35% of which show up once; about 10% is in the top ten. Material: blood. All receptors come from a woman aged 25 to 45 in good health. Both conserved end residues are trimmed from each CDR3. Clone size, where shown, is once, few, many, or a class for clones that have expanded.

j_gene: TRBJ2-3
abundance: few
v_gene: TRBV3-1
CDR3aa: ASSQMTTSTDTQY

j_gene: TRBJ2-1
abundance: .
v_gene: TRBV7-9
CDR3aa: VSSLGGGGYNEQF

j_gene: TRBJ2-4
abundance: .
v_gene: TRBV20-1
CDR3aa: SARDFGWSSGEQY

j_gene: TRBJ1-5
abundance: .
v_gene: TRBV10-3
CDR3aa: APQGGFLQPQH

j_gene: TRBJ2-7
abundance: few
v_gene: TRBV20-1
CDR3aa: SAPGNSGRVQAYEQY

j_gene: TRBJ1-1
abundance: .
v_gene: TRBV4-1
CDR3aa: ASSRQTGDIEAF

j_gene: TRBJ2-1
abundance: .
v_gene: TRBV29-1
CDR3aa: SVAAGGGIDEQF

j_gene: TRBJ1-5
abundance: .
v_gene: TRBV4-1
CDR3aa: ASSQEGTINQPQH

j_gene: TRBJ1-2
abundance: few
v_gene: TRBV28
CDR3aa: ASSLSKSSPYGYT

j_gene: TRBJ1-1
abundance: .
v_gene: TRBV7-9
CDR3aa: VSSLSTNRGGTEAF

j_gene: TRBJ2-2
abundance: few
v_gene: TRBV14
CDR3aa: ASSPYYTGELF

j_gene: TRBJ1-6
abundance: .
v_gene: TRBV6-5
CDR3aa: ASSYTENNSPLH

j_gene: TRBJ2-7
abundance: few
v_gene: TRBV11-2
CDR3aa: ASSLEGFAGPSYEQY

j_gene: TRBJ2-5
abundance: .
v_gene: TRBV7-9
CDR3aa: ARIPPSRGRLAEETQY

j_gene: TRBJ2-5
abundance: few
v_gene: TRBV20-1
CDR3aa: SVAGGRIGQETQY

j_gene: TRBJ2-5
abundance: many
v_gene: TRBV20-1
CDR3aa: SATLGSGSLVTQY

j_gene: TRBJ1-2
abundance: .
v_gene: TRBV9
CDR3aa: ASSVEGSGLYGYT

j_gene: TRBJ2-7
abundance: few
v_gene: TRBV28
CDR3aa: ASSIGTSGGYEQY

j_gene: TRBJ2-1
abundance: .
v_gene: TRBV20-1
CDR3aa: SARWRNEQF

j_gene: TRBJ2-5
abundance: few
v_gene: TRBV20-1
CDR3aa: SAGPQETQY

j_gene: TRBJ1-2
abundance: .
v_gene: TRBV9
CDR3aa: ASSVGQGIVYGYT

j_gene: TRBJ2-3
abundance: .
v_gene: TRBV5-1
CDR3aa: ASSGGGVTDTQY

j_gene: TRBJ1-2
abundance: .
v_gene: TRBV25-1
CDR3aa: ASSRGTVYGYT

j_gene: TRBJ1-5
abundance: few
v_gene: TRBV28
CDR3aa: ASSFRVEQPQH

j_gene: TRBJ2-1
abundance: .
v_gene: TRBV4-1
CDR3aa: ASSQDGGGGDEQF

j_gene: TRBJ2-7
abundance: few
v_gene: TRBV20-1
CDR3aa: SARRQGGTSYEQY

j_gene: TRBJ2-1
abundance: .
v_gene: TRBV4-1
CDR3aa: ASSQDLPAIGNEQF

j_gene: TRBJ1-1
abundance: .
v_gene: TRBV15
CDR3aa: ATSRGQMNTEAF

j_gene: TRBJ1-6
abundance: .
v_gene: TRBV18
CDR3aa: ASSFDVNSPLH

j_gene: TRBJ2-2
abundance: .
v_gene: TRBV4-1
CDR3aa: ASSQKTSGLNTGELF

j_gene: TRBJ2-1
abundance: few
v_gene: TRBV6-2/TRBV6-3
CDR3aa: ASSSRRWEGLEQF

j_gene: TRBJ2-5
abundance: few
v_gene: TRBV5-1
CDR3aa: ASSPPRGGETQY

j_gene: TRBJ1-2
abundance: .
v_gene: TRBV4-1
CDR3aa: ASSQEQGNYDYT

j_gene: TRBJ2-1
abundance: few
v_gene: TRBV12-5
CDR3aa: ASGSDRAYNEQF

j_gene: TRBJ2-7
abundance: few
v_gene: TRBV20-1
CDR3aa: SARDLTSGVYEQY

j_gene: TRBJ1-2
abundance: .
v_gene: TRBV20-1
CDR3aa: SAGGTVTLSNYGYT

j_gene: TRBJ2-3
abundance: many
v_gene: TRBV6-1
CDR3aa: ASRRRDYTDTQY

j_gene: TRBJ1-2
abundance: many
v_gene: TRBV12-3/TRBV12-4
CDR3aa: ASSRRVYGYT

j_gene: TRBJ1-1
abundance: .
v_gene: TRBV5-5
CDR3aa: ASSLAGQGEAF

j_gene: TRBJ1-1
abundance: .
v_gene: TRBV21-1
CDR3aa: ASSKGPGGTEAF

j_gene: TRBJ2-5
abundance: .
v_gene: TRBV6-1
CDR3aa: DSRGGQAPEKTQY

j_gene: TRBJ2-7
abundance: .
v_gene: TRBV3-1
CDR3aa: ASSRARGWERDYEQY

j_gene: TRBJ2-1
abundance: .
v_gene: TRBV5-1
CDR3aa: ASSFMGQGTYDEQF

j_gene: TRBJ2-3
abundance: many
v_gene: TRBV29-1
CDR3aa: SVEGGVAADTQY

j_gene: TRBJ1-1
abundance: few
v_gene: TRBV4-1
CDR3aa: ASSHLAGGTTEAF

j_gene: TRBJ1-6
abundance: .
v_gene: TRBV20-1
CDR3aa: SARGGFDNSPLH

j_gene: TRBJ2-7
abundance: .
v_gene: TRBV20-1
CDR3aa: SATVSSGDEQY

j_gene: TRBJ2-2
abundance: .
v_gene: TRBV7-8
CDR3aa: ASSFPSGQTGELF

j_gene: TRBJ2-3
abundance: many
v_gene: TRBV6-6
CDR3aa: ASSPPAGVSTDTQY